Following are 7 T cell receptor beta chains from one sample sequenced in a study of blood T cell repertoires in COVID-19 (TCRdb year 2020). Library creation used the immunoSEQ multiplex PCR assay. TCRdb holds this immuneACCESS table with in-frame rearrangements only. Some clones are missing; in checked studies, unresolved V genes explain under half, and the rest has no known cause. A total of under 200,000 clones appear in this sample, about 88% of them only once. The ten largest clones represent 6% to 7.5% of the sample. Sequenced sample: peripheral blood. These receptors were collected from a woman over 75 in a cohort sampled during active or convalescent COVID-19.

The rearrangement joins TRBV21-1 to TRBJ2-7; the table's D call, TRBD1, was not checked against the DNA. TRBV21-1 is a documented pseudogene. The CDR3 extends over 16 amino acids. The CDR3 DNA reads as TGTGCCAGCAGCAAAGCGAGGGACAGGGGAATCTACGAGCAGTACGTC. It encodes CASSKARDRGIYEQYV.

The chain joins TRBV4-1 to TRBJ1-6; a possible D gene is TRBD1 (6 bases). Germline V CDR1 and CDR2: MGHRA, YSYEKL. The CDR3 runs 13 residues. V was clipped by 7 bases and J by 7 bases, with 11 bases between them. In DNA form, the CDR3 reads TGCGCCAGCAAGGACAGTCCAAATTCACCCCTCCACTTT. This encodes CASKDSPNSPLHF.

V gene TRBV29-1 combines with J gene TRBJ2-2; D may be TRBD1 (7 bases). V was shortened by 8 bases and J by 1 base, with 20 bases between the two germline ends. The CDR3 has 16 amino acids. CDR1 is SQVTM, CDR2 ANQGSEA, per germline. CDR3 DNA sequence: TGCAGCCCTGCGCCAGGGGGGACACTGAACACCGGGGAGCTGTTTTTT. Amino acids: CSPAPGGTLNTGELFF.

This chain links TRBV3-1 (or the pseudogene TRBV3-2) with TRBJ2-2; possible D gene TRBD1, 5 bases. This CDR3 has 18 amino acids. V lost 1 base to trimming and J lost 0 bases, with 15 bases between them. CDR1 and CDR2 from the germline V gene are LGHDT and YNNKEL (reference sequence). The CDR3 DNA reads as TGTGCCAGCAGCCAAGGGGTCTCGACAGAAACGAACACCGGGGAGCTGTTTTTT. Protein: CASSQGVSTETNTGELFF.

The chain couples TRBV7-2 to TRBJ2-1, with 10 bases that match TRBD2. J was trimmed by 5 bases and V by 4 bases; bases with no gene match: 5. The length of the CDR3 is 15 residues. Germline CDR1 reads SGHTA; CDR2 reads FQGNSA. The CDR3 DNA follows: TGTGCCAGCAGCTCCTCGGGACTAGCGAACAATGAGCAGTTCTTC. Translating it yields CASSSSGLANNEQFF.

The CDR3: CASSFPPGQGAYEQYF. As DNA, the CDR3 is TGTGCCAGCAGTTTCCCCCCGGGGCAGGGGGCCTACGAGCAGTACTTC. The chain recombines TRBV28 with TRBJ2-7; 7 nucleotides align to TRBD1. CDR3 length: 16 residues. V lost 3 bases to trimming and J lost 2 bases; unmatched junction nucleotides: 10. The germline CDR1 and CDR2 sequences are MDHEN and SYDVKM. Full variable domain (missing parts from reference TRBV28 and TRBJ2-7): DVKVTQSSRYLVKRTGEKVFLECVQDMDHENMFWYRQDPGLGLRLIYFSYDVKMKEKGDIPEGYSVSREKKERFSLILESASTNQTSMYLCASSFPPGQGAYEQYFGPGTRLTVT.

V and J are TRBV9 and TRBJ2-3; 9 bases line up with TRBD2. This CDR3 contains 14 residues. Per the germline V gene, CDR1 is SGDLS and CDR2 is YYNGEE. Trimming removed 2 bases from V and 3 bases from J; junction bases left unmatched: 1. The CDR3 here is CASSVGLATDTQYF. In DNA, the CDR3 is TGTGCCAGCAGCGTGGGACTAGCAACAGATACGCAGTATTTT.